The present T cell receptor beta chain was sequenced within a study of OX40 agonist ivuxolimab in advanced cancers. Study-wide findings and caveats: Also present in some nonresponders was a low level of normalized T-cell clonal expansion. Circulating CD4+ and CD8+ T cells showed clonal expansion by week 6 at 0.1 to 3.0 mg/kg.

CDR1 is MGHRA and CDR2 is YSYEKL in the germline V gene. Trimming removed 5 bases at V and 0 bases at J, with 19 bases between. The CDR3 sequence is 17 residues long. Libraries were prepared by immunoSEQ multiplex PCR; TCRdb keeps only in-frame clonotypes and omits some of them. This sample has 95,000 to 150,000 clones, with 85% to 90% found just once. A word on this clone: Its target is unknown.

The sequence came from an adult with an advanced solid tumor such as melanoma, head and neck, liver or kidney cancer. This specimen was CD4+ or CD8+ T cells sorted from blood, taken in a trial of the OX40 agonist ivuxolimab. The chain is built from TRBV4-1 and TRBJ1-1; D not certain. For the CDR3, the DNA is TGCGCCAGCAGCTCCTCCGACCGGGTTACAATGAACACTGAAGCTTTCTTT. It codes for CASSSSDRVTMNTEAFF.